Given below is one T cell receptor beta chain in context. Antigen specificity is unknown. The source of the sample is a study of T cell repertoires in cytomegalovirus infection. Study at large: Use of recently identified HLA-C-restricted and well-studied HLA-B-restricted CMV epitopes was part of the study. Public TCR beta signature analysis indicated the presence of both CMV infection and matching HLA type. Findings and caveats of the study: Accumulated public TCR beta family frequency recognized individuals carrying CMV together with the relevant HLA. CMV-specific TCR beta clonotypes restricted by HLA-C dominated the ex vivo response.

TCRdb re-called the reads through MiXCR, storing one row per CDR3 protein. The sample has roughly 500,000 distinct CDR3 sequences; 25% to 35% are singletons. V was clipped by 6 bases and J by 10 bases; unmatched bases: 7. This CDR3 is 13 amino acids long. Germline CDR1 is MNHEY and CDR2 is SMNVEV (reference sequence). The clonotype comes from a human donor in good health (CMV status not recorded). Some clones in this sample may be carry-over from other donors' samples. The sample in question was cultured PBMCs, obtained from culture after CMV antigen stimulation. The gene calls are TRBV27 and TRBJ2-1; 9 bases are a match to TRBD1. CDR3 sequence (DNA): TGTGCCAGCAGAGGGACAGGGTTCTGGGAGCAGTTCTTC. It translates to CASRGTGFWEQFF.